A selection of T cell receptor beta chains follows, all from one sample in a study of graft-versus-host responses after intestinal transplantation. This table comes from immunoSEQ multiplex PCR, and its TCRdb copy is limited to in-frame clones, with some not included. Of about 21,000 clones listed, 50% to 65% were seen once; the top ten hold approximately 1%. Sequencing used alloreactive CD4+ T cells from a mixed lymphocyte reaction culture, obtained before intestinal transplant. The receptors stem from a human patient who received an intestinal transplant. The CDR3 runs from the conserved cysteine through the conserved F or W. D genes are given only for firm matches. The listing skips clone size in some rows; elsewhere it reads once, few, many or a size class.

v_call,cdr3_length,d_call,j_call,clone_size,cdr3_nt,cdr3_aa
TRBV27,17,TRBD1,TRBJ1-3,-,TGTGCCAGCAGTCGGACAGGGGGATTTCGTCCTGGAAACACCATATATTTT,CASSRTGGFRPGNTIYF
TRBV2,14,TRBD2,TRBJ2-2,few,TGTGCCAGCAGCCGGACTAGCGGCACCGGGGAGCTGTTTTTT,CASSRTSGTGELFF
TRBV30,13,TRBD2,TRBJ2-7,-,TGTGCCTGGGGAGCGGGACCCTACTACGAGCAGTACTTC,CAWGAGPYYEQYF
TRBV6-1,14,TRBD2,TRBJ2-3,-,TGTGCCAGCACGACGGGAGGGCCGCCCGATACGCAGTATTTT,CASTTGGPPDTQYF
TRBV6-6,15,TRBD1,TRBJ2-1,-,TGTGCCAGCAACAAAGGACAGGCGGGTAAAAATGAGCAGTTCTTC,CASNKGQAGKNEQFF
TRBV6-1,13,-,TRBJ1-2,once,TGTGCCAGCAGTGAAGTAGGACTTTATGGCTACACCTTC,CASSEVGLYGYTF
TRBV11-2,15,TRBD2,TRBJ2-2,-,TGTGCCAGCAGCTTAGGCGGGAGTTACGGCGGGGAGCTGTTTTTT,CASSLGGSYGGELFF
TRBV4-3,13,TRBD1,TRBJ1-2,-,TGCGCCAGCAGCCAAGAATGGACAGGCGGCTACACCTTC,CASSQEWTGGYTF
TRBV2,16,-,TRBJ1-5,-,TGTGCCAGCAAGCCCTTTCAGGGGTTATACAATCAGCCCCAGCATTTT,CASKPFQGLYNQPQHF
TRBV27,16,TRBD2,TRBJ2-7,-,TGTGCCAGCAGTCCTTACACTAGCGGGAGCTCCTACGAGCAGTACTTC,CASSPYTSGSSYEQYF
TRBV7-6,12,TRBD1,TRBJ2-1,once,TGTGCCAGCAGCTTAAGGGACAGGGCGCAGTTCTTC,CASSLRDRAQFF
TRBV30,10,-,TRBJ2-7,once,TGTGCCTGGAGTCAGGGCGAGCAGTACTTC,CAWSQGEQYF
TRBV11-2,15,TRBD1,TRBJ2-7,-,TGTGCCAGCAGCCCGGACAGGGTAAATCTGGGCGAGCAGTACTTC,CASSPDRVNLGEQYF
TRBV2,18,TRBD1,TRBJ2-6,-,TGTGCCAGCAGGTCACCGGGACAGGGGAGCTCTGGGGCCAACGTCCTGACTTTC,CASRSPGQGSSGANVLTF
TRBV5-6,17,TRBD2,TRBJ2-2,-,TGTGCCAGCAGCTTGTTGGGCGGGGGGGCGAACACCGGGGAGCTGTTTTTT,CASSLLGGGANTGELFF
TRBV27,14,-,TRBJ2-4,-,TGTGCCAGCAGTGCCCGGACTGCAAAAAACATTCAGTACTTC,CASSARTAKNIQYF
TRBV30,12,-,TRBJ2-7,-,TGTGCCTGGAGTTTGCAGGGCTACGAGCAGTACTTC,CAWSLQGYEQYF
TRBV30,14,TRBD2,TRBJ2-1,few,TGTGCCTGGAGCGGGGTAGCGGGAGCTAATGAGCAGTTCTTC,CAWSGVAGANEQFF
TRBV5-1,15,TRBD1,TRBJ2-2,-,TGCGCCAGCAGGTCCGGGACAGCGAACACCGGGGAGCTGTTTTTT,CASRSGTANTGELFF
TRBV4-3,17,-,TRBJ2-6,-,TGCGCCAGCAGCCAAGTGACGGGATACTCTGGGGCCAACGTCCTGACTTTC,CASSQVTGYSGANVLTF
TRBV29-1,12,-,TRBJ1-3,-,TGCAGCGTTGTCTCTACTGGAAACACCATATATTTT,CSVVSTGNTIYF
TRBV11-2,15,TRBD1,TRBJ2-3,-,TGTGCCAGCAGCCCTTGGGACAGATACACAGATACGCAGTATTTT,CASSPWDRYTDTQYF
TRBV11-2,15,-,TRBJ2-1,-,TGTGCCAGCAGCTTAGACCTCGGAGTAGTCTCAATTCAGTTCTTC,CASSLDLGVVSIQFF
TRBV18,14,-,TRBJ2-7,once,TGTGCCAGCTCATCCCTCGCAGGGAAGGGCGAGCAGTACTTC,CASSSLAGKGEQYF
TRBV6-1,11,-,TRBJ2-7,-,TGTGCCAGCAGTGAAGTCAACGAGCAGTACTTC,CASSEVNEQYF
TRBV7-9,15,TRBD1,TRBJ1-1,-,TGTGCCAGCAGCAAGGGGGCTAGGTTGAACACTGAAGCTTTCTTT,CASSKGARLNTEAFF
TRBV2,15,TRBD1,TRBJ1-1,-,TGTGCCAGCCGGCGGCAGCTCCCAGGGGGCACTGAAGCTTTCTTT,CASRRQLPGGTEAFF
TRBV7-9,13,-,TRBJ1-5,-,TGTGCCAGCAGCTTCTCAGGGAATCAGCCCCAGCATTTT,CASSFSGNQPQHF
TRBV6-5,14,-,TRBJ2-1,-,TGTGCCAGCAGTTACTCGCGCGGTTACAATGAGCAGTTCTTC,CASSYSRGYNEQFF
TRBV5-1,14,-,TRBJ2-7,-,TGCGCCAGCAGCTTCAGGGACAACTCCTACGAGCAGTACTTC,CASSFRDNSYEQYF
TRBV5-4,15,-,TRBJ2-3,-,TGTGCCAGCAGCCCCTACTCCACGCGCACAGATACGCAGTATTTT,CASSPYSTRTDTQYF
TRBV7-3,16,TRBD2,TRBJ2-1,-,TGTGCCAGCAGCTTAAAATTAGGTAGCGGGACCAATGAGCAGTTCTTC,CASSLKLGSGTNEQFF
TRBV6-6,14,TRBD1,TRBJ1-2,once,TGTGCCAGCAGTTGGGGGACAGGGAACTATGGCTACACCTTC,CASSWGTGNYGYTF
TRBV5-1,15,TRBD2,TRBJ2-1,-,TGCGCCAGCAGCTTGGTACTAGCGGGATTCAATGAGCAGTTCTTC,CASSLVLAGFNEQFF
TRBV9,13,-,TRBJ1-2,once,TGTGCCAGCAGCGCCCCGAGCTTCTCTGGCTACACCTTC,CASSAPSFSGYTF
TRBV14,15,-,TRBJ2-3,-,TGTGCCAGCAGCAGAGGGGGTCCTAGCACAGATACGCAGTATTTT,CASSRGGPSTDTQYF
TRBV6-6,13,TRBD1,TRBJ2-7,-,TGTGCCAGCAGGGGACAGGGATCTAACGAGCAGTACTTC,CASRGQGSNEQYF
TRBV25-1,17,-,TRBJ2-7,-,TGTGCCAGCAGTGACCCGATTTTTTGGACAGAGTTCTACGAGCAGTACTTC,CASSDPIFWTEFYEQYF
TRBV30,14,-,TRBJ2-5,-,TGTGCCTGGAGTAGTAATAGCGGAGCAGAGACCCAGTACTTC,CAWSSNSGAETQYF
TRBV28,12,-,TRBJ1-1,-,TGTGCCAGCAGTCCCGTATGGGGCGGCGCTTTCTTT,CASSPVWGGAFF
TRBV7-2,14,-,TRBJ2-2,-,TGTGCCAGCAGCTTAGGGGGCAGAACCGGGGAGCTGTTTTTT,CASSLGGRTGELFF
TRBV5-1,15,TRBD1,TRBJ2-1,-,TGCGCCAGCAGCTTGAAAGGGGGCTACTACAATGAGCAGTTCTTC,CASSLKGGYYNEQFF
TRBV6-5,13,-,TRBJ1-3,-,TGTGCCAGCAGTCCCTACTCTGGAAACACCATATATTTT,CASSPYSGNTIYF
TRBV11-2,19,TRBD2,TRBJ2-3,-,TGTGCCAGCAGCTTACGGCCCGTAGCGGGGGGCCTGAGCACAGATACGCAGTATTTT,CASSLRPVAGGLSTDTQYF
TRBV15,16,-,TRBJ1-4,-,TGTGCCACCAGCAGATTGAAGGCGGGCACTAATGAAAAACTGTTTTTT,CATSRLKAGTNEKLFF
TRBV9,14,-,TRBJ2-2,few,TGTGCCAGCAGCGTAGGCAGGGCCACCGGGGAGCTGTTTTTT,CASSVGRATGELFF
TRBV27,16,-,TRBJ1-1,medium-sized,TGTGCCAGCAGTCCCCTTCTGACGGCGCCGGGCACTGAAGCTTTCTTT,CASSPLLTAPGTEAFF
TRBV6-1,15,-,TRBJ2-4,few,TGTGCCAGCAGTCTAGCTTCGGGATATAAAAACATTCAGTACTTC,CASSLASGYKNIQYF
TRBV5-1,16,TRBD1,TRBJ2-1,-,TGCGCCAGCAGACCTACAGGGGGCCCTCCGAATAATGAGCAGTTCTTC,CASRPTGGPPNNEQFF
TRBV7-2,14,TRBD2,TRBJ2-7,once,TGTGCCAGCAGCTTTTCGGGGGGAATGGGCGAGCAGTACTTC,CASSFSGGMGEQYF
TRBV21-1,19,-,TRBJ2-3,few,TGTGCCAGCAGCAAAAATACTCGACCCGCCGCCGATGGGCCAGATACGCAGTATTTT,CASSKNTRPAADGPDTQYF